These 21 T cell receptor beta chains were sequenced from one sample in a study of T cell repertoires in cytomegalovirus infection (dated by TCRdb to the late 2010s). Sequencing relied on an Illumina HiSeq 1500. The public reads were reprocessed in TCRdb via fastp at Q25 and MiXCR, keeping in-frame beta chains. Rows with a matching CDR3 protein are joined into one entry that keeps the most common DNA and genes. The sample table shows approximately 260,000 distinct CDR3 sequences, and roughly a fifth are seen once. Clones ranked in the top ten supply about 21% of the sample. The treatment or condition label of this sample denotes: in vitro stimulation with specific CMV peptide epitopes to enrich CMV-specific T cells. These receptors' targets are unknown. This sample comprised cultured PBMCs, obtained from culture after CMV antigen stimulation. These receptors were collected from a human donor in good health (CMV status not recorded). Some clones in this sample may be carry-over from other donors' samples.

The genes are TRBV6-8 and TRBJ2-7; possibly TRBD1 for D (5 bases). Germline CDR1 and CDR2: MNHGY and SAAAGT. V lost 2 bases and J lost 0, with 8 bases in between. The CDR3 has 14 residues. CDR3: CASSYDSLSYEQYF. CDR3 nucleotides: TGTGCCAGCAGTTACGACAGCCTCTCCTACGAGCAGTACTTC.

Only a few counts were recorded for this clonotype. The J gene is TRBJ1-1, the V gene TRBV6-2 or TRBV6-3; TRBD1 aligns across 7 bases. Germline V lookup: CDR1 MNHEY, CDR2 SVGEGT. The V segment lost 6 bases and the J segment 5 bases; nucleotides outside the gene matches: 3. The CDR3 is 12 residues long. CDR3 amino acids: CASRDRETEAFF. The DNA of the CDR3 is TGTGCCAGCAGAGACAGGGAAACTGAAGCTTTCTTT.

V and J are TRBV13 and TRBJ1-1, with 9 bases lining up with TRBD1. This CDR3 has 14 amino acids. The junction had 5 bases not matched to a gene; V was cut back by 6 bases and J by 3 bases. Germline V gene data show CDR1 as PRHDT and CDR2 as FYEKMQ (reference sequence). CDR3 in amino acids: CASRTQGADTEAFF. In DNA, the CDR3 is TGTGCCAGCAGGACACAGGGGGCAGACACTGAAGCTTTCTTT.

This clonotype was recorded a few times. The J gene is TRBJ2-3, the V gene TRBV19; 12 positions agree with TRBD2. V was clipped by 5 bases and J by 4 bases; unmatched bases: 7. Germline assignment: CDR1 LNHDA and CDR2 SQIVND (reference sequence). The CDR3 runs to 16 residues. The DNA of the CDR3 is TGTGCCAGTAGTCCCCGGACTAGCGGGATGGCAGATACGCAGTATTTT. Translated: CASSPRTSGMADTQYF.

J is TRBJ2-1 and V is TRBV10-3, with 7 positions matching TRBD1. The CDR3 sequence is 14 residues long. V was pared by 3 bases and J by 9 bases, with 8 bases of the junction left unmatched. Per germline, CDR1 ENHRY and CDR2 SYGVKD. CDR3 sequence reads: CAISERGGEGEQFF. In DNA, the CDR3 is TGTGCCATCAGTGAAAGAGGGGGCGAGGGTGAGCAGTTCTTC.

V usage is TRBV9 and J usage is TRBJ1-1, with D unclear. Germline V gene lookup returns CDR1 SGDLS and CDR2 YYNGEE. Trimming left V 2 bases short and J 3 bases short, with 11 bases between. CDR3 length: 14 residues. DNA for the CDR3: TGTGCCAGCAGCGTGGAGGCGTGGGACACTGAAGCTTTCTTT. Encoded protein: CASSVEAWDTEAFF.

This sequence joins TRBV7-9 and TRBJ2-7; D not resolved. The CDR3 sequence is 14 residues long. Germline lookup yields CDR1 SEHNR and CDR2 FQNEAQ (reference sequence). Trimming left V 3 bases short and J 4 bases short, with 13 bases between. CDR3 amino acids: CASSFEDESYEQYF. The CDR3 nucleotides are TGTGCCAGCAGCTTTGAGGACGAGTCGTACGAGCAGTACTTC.

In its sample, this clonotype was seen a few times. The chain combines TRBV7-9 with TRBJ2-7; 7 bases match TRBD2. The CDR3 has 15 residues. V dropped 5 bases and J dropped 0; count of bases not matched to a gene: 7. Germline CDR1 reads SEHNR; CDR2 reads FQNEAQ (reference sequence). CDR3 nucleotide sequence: TGTGCCAGCAGCGCTAGCGGAAAGAGCTCCTACGAGCAGTACTTC. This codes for CASSASGKSSYEQYF.

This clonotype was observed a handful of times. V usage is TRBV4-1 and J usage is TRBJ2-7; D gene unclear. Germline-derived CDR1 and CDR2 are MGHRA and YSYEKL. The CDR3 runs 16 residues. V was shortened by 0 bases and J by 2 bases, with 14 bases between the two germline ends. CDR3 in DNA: TGCGCCAGCAGCCAAGATGTACCGGGCCCCCCCTACGAGCAGTACTTC. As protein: CASSQDVPGPPYEQYF.

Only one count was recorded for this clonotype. This CDR3 reads CATSQEHRAEQYV. For the CDR3, the DNA is TGTGCCACCAGCCAAGAACACAGGGCCGAGCAGTACGTC. J is TRBJ2-7 and V is TRBV24-1; possibly TRBD1 for D (6 bases). The CDR3 runs to 13 residues. V dropped 7 bases and J dropped 6 bases, with 15 bases sitting between them. The germline V gene encodes CDR1 KGHDR and CDR2 SFDVKD.

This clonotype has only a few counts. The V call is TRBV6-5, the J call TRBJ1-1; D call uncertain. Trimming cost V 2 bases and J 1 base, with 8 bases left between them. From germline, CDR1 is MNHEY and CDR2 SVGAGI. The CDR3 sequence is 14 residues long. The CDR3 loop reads CASSYHGRNTEAFF. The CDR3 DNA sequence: TGTGCCAGCAGTTACCACGGAAGGAACACTGAAGCTTTCTTT.

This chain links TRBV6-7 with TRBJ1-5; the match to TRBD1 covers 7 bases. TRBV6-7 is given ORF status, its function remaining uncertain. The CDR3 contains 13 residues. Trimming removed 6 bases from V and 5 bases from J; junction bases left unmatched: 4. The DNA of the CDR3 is TGTGCCAGCAGGCTAGACAGGGATCAGCCCCAGCATTTT. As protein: CASRLDRDQPQHF.

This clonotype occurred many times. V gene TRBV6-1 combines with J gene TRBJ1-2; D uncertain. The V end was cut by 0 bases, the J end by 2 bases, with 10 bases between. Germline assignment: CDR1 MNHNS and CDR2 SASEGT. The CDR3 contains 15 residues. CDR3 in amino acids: CASSEALGRNYGYTF. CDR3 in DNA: TGTGCCAGCAGTGAAGCGCTTGGGCGGAACTATGGCTACACCTTC.

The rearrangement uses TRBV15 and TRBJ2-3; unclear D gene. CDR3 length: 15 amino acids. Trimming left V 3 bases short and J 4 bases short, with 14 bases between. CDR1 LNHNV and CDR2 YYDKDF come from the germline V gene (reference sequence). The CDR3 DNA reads TGTGCCACCAGCAGCCCCAGTGGGGAACCAGATACGCAGTATTTT. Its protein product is CATSSPSGEPDTQYF.

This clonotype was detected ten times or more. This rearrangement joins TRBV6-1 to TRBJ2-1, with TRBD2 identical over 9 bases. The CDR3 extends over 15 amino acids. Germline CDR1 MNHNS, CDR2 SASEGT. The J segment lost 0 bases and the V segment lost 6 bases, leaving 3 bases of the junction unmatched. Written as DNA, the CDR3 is TGTGCCAGCAGAAGCGGGGGGAGCTCCTACAATGAGCAGTTCTTC. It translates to CASRSGGSSYNEQFF.

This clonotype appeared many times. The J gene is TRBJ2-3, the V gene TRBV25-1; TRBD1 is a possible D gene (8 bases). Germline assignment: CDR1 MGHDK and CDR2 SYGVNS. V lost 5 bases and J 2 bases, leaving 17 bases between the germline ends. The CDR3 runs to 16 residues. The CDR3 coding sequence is TGTGCCAGCAGTCTCAGCGGGACAGGTGCCACAGATACGCAGTATTTT. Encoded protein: CASSLSGTGATDTQYF.

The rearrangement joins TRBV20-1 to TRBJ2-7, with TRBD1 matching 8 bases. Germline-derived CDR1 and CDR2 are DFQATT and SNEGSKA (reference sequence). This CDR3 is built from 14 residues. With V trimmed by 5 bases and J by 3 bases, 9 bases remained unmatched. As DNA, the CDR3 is TGCAGTGCTTATGACTGGGACAGGATCTACGAGCAGTACGTC. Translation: CSAYDWDRIYEQYV.

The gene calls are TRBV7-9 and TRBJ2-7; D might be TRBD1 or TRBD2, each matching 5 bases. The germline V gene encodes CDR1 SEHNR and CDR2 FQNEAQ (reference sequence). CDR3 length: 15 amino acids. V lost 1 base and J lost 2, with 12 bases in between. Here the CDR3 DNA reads TGTGCCAGCAGCTTAGATTGGGGGTCAGCCTACGAGCAGTACTTC. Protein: CASSLDWGSAYEQYF. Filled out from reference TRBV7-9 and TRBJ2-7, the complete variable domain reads DTGVSQNPRHKITKRGQNVTFRCDPISEHNRLYWYRQTLGQGPEFLTYFQNEAQLEKSRLLSDRFSAERPKGSFSTLEIQRTEQGDSAMYLCASSLDWGSAYEQYFGPGTRLTVT.

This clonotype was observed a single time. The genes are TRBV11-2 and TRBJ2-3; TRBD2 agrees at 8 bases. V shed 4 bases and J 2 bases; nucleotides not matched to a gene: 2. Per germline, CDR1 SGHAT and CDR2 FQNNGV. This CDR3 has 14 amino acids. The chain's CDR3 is CASSWTSYTDTQYF. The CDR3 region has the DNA TGTGCCAGCAGCTGGACTAGCTACACAGATACGCAGTATTTT.

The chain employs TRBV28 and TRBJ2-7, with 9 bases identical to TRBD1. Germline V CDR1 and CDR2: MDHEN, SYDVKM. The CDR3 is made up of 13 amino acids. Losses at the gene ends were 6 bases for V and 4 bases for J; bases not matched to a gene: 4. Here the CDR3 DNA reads TGTGCCAGCAGCAGACAGGGGGGGTACGAGCAGTACTTC. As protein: CASSRQGGYEQYF.

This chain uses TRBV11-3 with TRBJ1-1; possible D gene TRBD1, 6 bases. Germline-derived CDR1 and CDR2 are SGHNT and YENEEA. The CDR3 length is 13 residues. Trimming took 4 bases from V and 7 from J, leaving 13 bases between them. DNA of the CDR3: TGTGCCAGCAGCTCTATCAGGGGCGGTGAAGCTTTCTTT. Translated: CASSSIRGGEAFF. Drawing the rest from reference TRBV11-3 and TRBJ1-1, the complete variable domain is EAGVVQSPRYKIIEKKQPVAFWCNPISGHNTLYWYLQNLGQGPELLIRYENEEAVDDSQLPKDRFSAERLKGVDSTLKIQPAELGDSAVYLCASSSIRGGEAFFGQGTRLTVV.